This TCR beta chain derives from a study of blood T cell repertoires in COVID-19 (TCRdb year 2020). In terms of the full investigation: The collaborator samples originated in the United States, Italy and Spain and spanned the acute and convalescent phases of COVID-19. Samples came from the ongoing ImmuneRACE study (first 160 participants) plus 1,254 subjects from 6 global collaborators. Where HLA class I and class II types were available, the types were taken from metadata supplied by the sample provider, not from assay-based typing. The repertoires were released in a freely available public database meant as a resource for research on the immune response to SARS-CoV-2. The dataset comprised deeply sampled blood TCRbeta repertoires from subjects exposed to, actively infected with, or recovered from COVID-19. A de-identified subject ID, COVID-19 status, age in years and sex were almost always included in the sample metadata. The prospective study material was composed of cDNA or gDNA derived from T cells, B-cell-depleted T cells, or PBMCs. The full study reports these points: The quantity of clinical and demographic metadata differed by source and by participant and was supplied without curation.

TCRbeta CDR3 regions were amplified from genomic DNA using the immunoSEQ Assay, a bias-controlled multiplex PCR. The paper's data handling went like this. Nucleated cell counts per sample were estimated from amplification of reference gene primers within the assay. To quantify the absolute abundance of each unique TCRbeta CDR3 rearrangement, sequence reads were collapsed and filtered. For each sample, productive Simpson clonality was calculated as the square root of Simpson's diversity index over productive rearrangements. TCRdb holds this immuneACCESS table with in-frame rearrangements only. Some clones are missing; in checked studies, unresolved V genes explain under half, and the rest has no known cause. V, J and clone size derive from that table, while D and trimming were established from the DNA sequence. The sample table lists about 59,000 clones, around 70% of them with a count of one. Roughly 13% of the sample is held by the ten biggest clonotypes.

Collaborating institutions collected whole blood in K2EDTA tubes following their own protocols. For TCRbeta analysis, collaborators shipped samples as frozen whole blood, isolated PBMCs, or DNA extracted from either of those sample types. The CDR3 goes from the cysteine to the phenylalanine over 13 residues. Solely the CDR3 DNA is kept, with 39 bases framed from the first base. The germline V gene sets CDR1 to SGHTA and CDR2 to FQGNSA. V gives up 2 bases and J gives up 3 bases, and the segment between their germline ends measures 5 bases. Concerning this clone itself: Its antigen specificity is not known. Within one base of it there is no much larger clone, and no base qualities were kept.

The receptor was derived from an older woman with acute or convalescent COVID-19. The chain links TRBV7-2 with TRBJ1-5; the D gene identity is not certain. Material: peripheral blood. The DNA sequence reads TGTGCCAGCAGCTTATCTAACAATCAGCCCCAGCATTTT. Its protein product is CASSLSNNQPQHF. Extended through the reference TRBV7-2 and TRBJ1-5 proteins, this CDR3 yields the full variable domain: GAGVSQSPSNKVTEKGKDVELRCDPISGHTALYWYRQSLGQGLEFLIYFQGNSAPDKSGLPSDRFSAERTGGSVSTLTIQRTQQEDSAVYLCASSLSNNQPQHFGDGTRLSIL.